These T cell receptor beta chains were read from a single sample in a study of T cell repertoires in cytomegalovirus infection. TCRdb ran MiXCR on the reads and lists one entry per CDR3 protein. This sample has 900,000 to 950,000 distinct CDR3 sequences, with about 33% found just once. These receptors have no identified antigens. Sample: cultured CD8+ T cells from PBMCs, taken from culture after CMV antigen stimulation. These receptors all come from a human donor in good health (CMV status not recorded). Some clones in this sample may be carry-over from other donors' samples. Both conserved end residues are part of each CDR3. The D gene is left open where the match is weak. A clone size is listed for some rows: how often the clone was seen (once, few, many), or a class if it is expanded.

>TRBV15|TRBJ2-1|TRBD2|.
CATSSTGLAGGPRGNEQFF
TGTGCCACCAGCAGTACAGGACTAGCGGGGGGCCCGCGGGGGAATGAGCAGTTCTTC
>TRBV12-5|TRBJ2-6|TRBD1|few
CASGWMTGAPSGANVLTF
TGTGCTAGTGGTTGGATGACAGGGGCACCATCTGGGGCCAACGTCCTGACTTTC
>TRBV11-2|TRBJ1-1|.|few
CASSSSLPEAFF
TGTGCCAGCAGCTCCTCTCTCCCCGAAGCTTTCTTT
>TRBV4-3|TRBJ1-5|TRBD1|.
CASSQGPGQANSNQPQHF
TGCGCCAGCAGCCAGGGTCCGGGACAGGCGAATAGCAATCAGCCCCAGCATTTT
>TRBV6-6|TRBJ2-5|TRBD1|once
CASSWPDRDRREETQYF
TGTGCCAGCAGTTGGCCCGACCGGGACAGAAGGGAAGAGACCCAGTACTTC
>TRBV20-1|TRBJ2-1|.|.
CSARADRRTVDEQFF
TGCAGTGCTAGAGCAGACCGTCGAACGGTCGATGAGCAGTTCTTC
>TRBV27|TRBJ2-3|.|few
CASSRWEASTDTQYF
TGTGCCAGCAGTCGATGGGAAGCTAGCACAGATACGCAGTATTTT
>TRBV15|TRBJ2-6|.|few
CATSRDLGRANVLTF
TGTGCCACCAGCAGAGATCTTGGGAGAGCCAACGTCCTGACTTTC
>TRBV19|TRBJ1-1|.|.
CASSISAGEAFF
TGTGCCAGTAGTATCTCGGCCGGTGAAGCTTTCTTT
>TRBV19|TRBJ1-1|.|.
CASSIDRGRGGWTEAFF
TGTGCCAGTAGTATAGATCGCGGGCGGGGCGGATGGACTGAAGCTTTCTTT
>TRBV19|TRBJ1-2|TRBD1|once
CASSIDRANYGYTF
TGTGCCAGTAGTATTGACAGGGCCAACTATGGCTACACCTTC
>TRBV7-3|TRBJ2-6|.|few
CASSSGAGSGANVLTF
TGTGCCAGCAGCTCCGGGGCAGGGTCTGGGGCCAACGTCCTGACTTTC
>TRBV9|TRBJ2-5|TRBD2|few
CASSVGTSSSETQYF
TGTGCCAGCAGCGTAGGGACTAGTAGCTCAGAGACCCAGTACTTC
>TRBV7-2|TRBJ1-5|TRBD1|.
CVSSLGGSQPQHF
TGTGTCAGCAGCCTAGGGGGCTCTCAGCCCCAGCATTTT
>TRBV7-6|TRBJ2-5|.|.
CASSLGWGPQETQYF
TGTGCCAGCAGCTTAGGATGGGGCCCCCAAGAGACCCAGTACTTC
>TRBV6-5|TRBJ2-2|.|once
CAGPLGTTNTGELFF
TGTGCCGGACCATTGGGGACAACGAACACCGGGGAGCTGTTTTTT
>TRBV24-1|TRBJ2-1|TRBD1|few
CATSETRGLGYNEQFF
TGTGCCACCAGTGAGACAAGGGGGCTCGGGTACAATGAGCAGTTCTTC
>TRBV7-6|TRBJ1-1|.|many
CASSLEAGAVNTEAFF
TGTGCCAGCAGCTTAGAGGCGGGAGCTGTCAACACTGAAGCTTTCTTT
>TRBV4-1|TRBJ2-1|.|.
CASSQDWNYEQFF
TGCGCCAGCAGCCAAGATTGGAACTATGAGCAGTTCTTC